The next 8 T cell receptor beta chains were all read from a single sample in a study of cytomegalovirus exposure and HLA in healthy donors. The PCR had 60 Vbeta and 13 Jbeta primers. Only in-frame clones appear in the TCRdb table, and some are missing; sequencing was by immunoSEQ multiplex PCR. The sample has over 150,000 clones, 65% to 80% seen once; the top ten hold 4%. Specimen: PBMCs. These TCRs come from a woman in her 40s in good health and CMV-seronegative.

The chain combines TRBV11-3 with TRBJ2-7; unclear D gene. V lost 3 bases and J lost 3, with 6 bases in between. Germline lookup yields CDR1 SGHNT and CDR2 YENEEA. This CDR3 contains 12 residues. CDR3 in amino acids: CASSFRSYEQYF. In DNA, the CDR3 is TGTGCCAGCAGCTTTAGAAGCTACGAGCAGTACTTC.

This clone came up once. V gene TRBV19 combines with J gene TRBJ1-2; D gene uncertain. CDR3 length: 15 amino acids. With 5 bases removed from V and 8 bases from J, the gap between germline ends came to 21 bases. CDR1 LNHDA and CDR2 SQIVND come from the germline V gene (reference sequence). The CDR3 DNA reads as TGTGCCAGTAGTTTTCTGTACACAGCGCGGGGAGGCTACACCTTC. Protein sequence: CASSFLYTARGGYTF.

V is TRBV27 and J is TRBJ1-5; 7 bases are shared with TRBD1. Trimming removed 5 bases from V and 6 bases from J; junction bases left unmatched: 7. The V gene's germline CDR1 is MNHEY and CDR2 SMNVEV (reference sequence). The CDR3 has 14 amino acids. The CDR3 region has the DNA TGTGCCAGCAGTAAGGGGGCTTTTGTTCAGCCCCAGCATTTT. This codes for CASSKGAFVQPQHF.

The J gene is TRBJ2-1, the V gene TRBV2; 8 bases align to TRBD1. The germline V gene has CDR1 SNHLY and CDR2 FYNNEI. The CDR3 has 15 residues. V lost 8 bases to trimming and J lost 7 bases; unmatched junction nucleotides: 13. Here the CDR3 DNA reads TGTGCCAGCGGTCGGATCAGGGGGCGGAAGAATGAGCAGTTCTTC. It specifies CASGRIRGRKNEQFF.

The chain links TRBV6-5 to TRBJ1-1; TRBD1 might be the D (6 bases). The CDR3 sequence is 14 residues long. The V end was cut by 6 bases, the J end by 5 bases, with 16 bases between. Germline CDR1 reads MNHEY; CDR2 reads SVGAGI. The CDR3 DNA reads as TGTGCCAGCAGAAGGGGGAAGGCGTTTACTGAAGCTTTCTTT. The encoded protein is CASRRGKAFTEAFF.

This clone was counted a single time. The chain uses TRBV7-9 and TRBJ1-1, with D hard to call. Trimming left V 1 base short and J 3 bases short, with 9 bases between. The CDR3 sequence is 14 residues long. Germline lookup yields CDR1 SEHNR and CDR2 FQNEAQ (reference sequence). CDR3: CASSLGLGDTEAFF. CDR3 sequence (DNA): TGTGCCAGCAGCTTAGGGCTAGGAGACACTGAAGCTTTCTTT. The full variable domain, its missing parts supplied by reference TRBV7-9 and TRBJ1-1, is DTGVSQNPRHKITKRGQNVTFRCDPISEHNRLYWYRQTLGQGPEFLTYFQNEAQLEKSRLLSDRFSAERPKGSFSTLEIQRTEQGDSAMYLCASSLGLGDTEAFFGQGTRLTVV.

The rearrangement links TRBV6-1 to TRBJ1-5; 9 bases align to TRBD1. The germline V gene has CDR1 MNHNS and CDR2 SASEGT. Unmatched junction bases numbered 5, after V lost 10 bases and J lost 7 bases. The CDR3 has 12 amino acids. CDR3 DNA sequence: TGTGCCACCTCGGACAGGGGACAGCCCCAGCATTTT. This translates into CATSDRGQPQHF.

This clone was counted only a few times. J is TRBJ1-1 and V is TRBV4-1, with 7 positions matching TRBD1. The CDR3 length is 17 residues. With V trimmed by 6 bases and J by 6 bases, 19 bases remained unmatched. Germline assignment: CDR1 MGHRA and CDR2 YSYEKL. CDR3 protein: CASRQRQGSFGEAEAFF. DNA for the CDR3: TGCGCCAGCAGACAGAGACAGGGAAGTTTCGGGGAGGCTGAAGCTTTCTTT.